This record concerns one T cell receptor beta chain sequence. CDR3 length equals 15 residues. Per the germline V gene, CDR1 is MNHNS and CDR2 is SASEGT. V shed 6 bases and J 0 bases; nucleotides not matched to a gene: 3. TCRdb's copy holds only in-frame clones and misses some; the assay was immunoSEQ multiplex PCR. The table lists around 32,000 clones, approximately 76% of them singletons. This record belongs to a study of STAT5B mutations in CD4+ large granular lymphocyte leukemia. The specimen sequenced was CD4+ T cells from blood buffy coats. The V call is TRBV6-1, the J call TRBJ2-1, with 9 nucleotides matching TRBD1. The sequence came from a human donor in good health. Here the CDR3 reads CASSRDRVSYNEQFF. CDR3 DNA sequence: TGTGCCAGCAGCCGGGACAGGGTCTCCTACAATGAGCAGTTCTTC.